This T cell receptor beta chain was observed in a study of OX40 agonist ivuxolimab in advanced cancers. Study background: Patients with hepatocellular carcinoma, melanoma, renal cell or head and neck cancer made up the dose-escalation patients. The study's findings and limits: In CD8+ T cells, expanded clones were on average more numerous than in CD4+.

The timepoints at which blood was sampled were baseline, cycle 4 day 1, and cycle 7 day 1. On this clone itself: Its antigen is not identified.

From germline, CDR1 is PRHDT and CDR2 FYEKMQ (reference sequence). V was cut by 0 bases and J by 0 bases, with 6 bases left in between. There are 15 residues in the CDR3. Assay: immunoSEQ multiplex PCR; the TCRdb copy retains only in-frame clones and omits some. The sample records 55,000 to 75,000 clones, around 93% being singletons. Sequences were derived from CD4+ or CD8+ T cells sorted from blood, sampled in a trial of the OX40 agonist ivuxolimab. The source of this sequence is an adult with an advanced solid tumor such as melanoma, head and neck, liver or kidney cancer. The chain has TRBV13 and TRBJ2-1; D is ambiguous. CDR3 nucleotide sequence: TGTGCCAGCAGCTTAGGACCTGGCTCCTACAATGAGCAGTTCTTC. Translated: CASSLGPGSYNEQFF. Based on the CDR3 plus reference TRBV13 and TRBJ2-1, the full variable domain is AAGVIQSPRHLIKEKRETATLKCYPIPRHDTVYWYQQGPGQDPQFLISFYEKMQSDKGSIPDRFSAQQFSDYHSELNMSSLELGDSALYFCASSLGPGSYNEQFFGPGTRLTVL.